Listed here are 15 T cell receptor beta chains from one sample, sequenced in a study of blood T cells in healthy people across ages. Combining a sample-barcoded 5' primer with a J-beta primer mix, a second PCR ran for roughly 7 to 12 cycles. TCRdb re-derived calls from the 5' RACE reads in MiXCR, one entry per CDR3 protein. The data contain over 1,500,000 distinct CDR3 sequences, about 49% of them singletons. The sample comprised blood. These receptors were obtained from a middle-aged woman in good health.

J is TRBJ2-5 and V is TRBV20-1; no clear D gene. Looked up from germline, CDR1 is DFQATT and CDR2 is SNEGSKA (reference sequence). The CDR3 extends over 10 amino acids. V was clipped by 6 bases and J by 11 bases, with 13 bases between them. CDR3: CSAPLNEQYF. The CDR3 bases are TGCAGTGCCCCGCTCAATGAGCAGTACTTC.

The chain is built from TRBV9 and TRBJ2-5; 8 bases match TRBD2. Germline-derived CDR1 and CDR2 are SGDLS and YYNGEE. The CDR3 has 12 residues. V trimming: 3 bases; J trimming: 11 bases; junction bases outside the gene matches: 6. CDR3 coding DNA: TGTGCCAGCAGCGCCGGGACTAGAGAGCAGTACTTC. This gives the protein CASSAGTREQYF.

This clonotype was recorded once. The rearrangement links TRBV6-2 or TRBV6-3 to TRBJ2-7, with TRBD2 matching over 8 bases. This CDR3 has 16 amino acids. Germline loops: CDR1 MNHEY, CDR2 SVGEGT. With V trimmed by 5 bases and J by 4 bases, 13 bases remained unmatched. CDR3 bases: TGTGCCAGCAGTACGACCAGCGGGGGCCGAAAATACGAGCAGTACTTC. Its translation is CASSTTSGGRKYEQYF.

This clonotype was observed a handful of times. CDR3 sequence: CSARAGDRGTDTQYF. For the CDR3, the DNA is TGCAGTGCTAGAGCTGGGGACAGGGGTACAGATACGCAGTATTTT. The genes are TRBV20-1 and TRBJ2-3, with TRBD1 matching over 10 bases. Germline values: CDR1 DFQATT, CDR2 SNEGSKA (reference sequence). The CDR3 length is 15 residues. V lost 1 base and J lost 3; bases outside the gene matches: 4.

This CDR3 reads CASTSGTGRNEQFF. Written as DNA, the CDR3 is TGTGCCAGCACGTCCGGGACTGGGCGGAATGAGCAGTTCTTC. The chain recombines TRBV6-5 with TRBJ2-1; perhaps TRBD2 as D (6 bases). The CDR3 runs 14 residues. Germline loops: CDR1 MNHEY, CDR2 SVGAGI. The germline V and J ends were trimmed by 7 bases and 7 bases, with 17 bases remaining between them.

This clonotype has a handful of counts. The chain has TRBV29-1 and TRBJ2-3; D tentatively reads TRBD1 or TRBD2 (5 bases each). With 8 bases removed from V and 5 bases from J, the gap between germline ends came to 20 bases. Germline-derived CDR1 and CDR2 are SQVTM and ANQGSEA. This CDR3 has 14 amino acids. This CDR3 is CSTSDGGRGDTQYF. The CDR3 DNA is TGCAGCACCTCTGATGGGGGACGGGGAGATACGCAGTATTTT.

The chain joins TRBV13 to TRBJ2-4; D is perhaps TRBD1 or TRBD2 (5 bases each). The CDR3 has 15 amino acids. Trimming pared 0 bases from V and 9 bases from J, leaving 15 bases between. Germline CDR1 and CDR2: PRHDT and FYEKMQ (reference sequence). The CDR3 coding sequence is TGTGCCAGCAGCTTAGGCCGCAACGGGGCAGGCATTCAGTACTTC. Its protein product is CASSLGRNGAGIQYF.

V usage is TRBV5-1 and J usage is TRBJ2-5, with D hard to call. V dropped 6 bases and J dropped 2 bases, with 14 bases sitting between them. This CDR3 contains 14 residues. Germline CDR1 and CDR2: SGHRS and YFSETQ. The CDR3 here is CASTTEIRQETQYF. CDR3 in DNA: TGCGCCAGCACCACGGAGATACGGCAAGAGACCCAGTACTTC.

The table lists this clonotype with a few counts. The rearrangement joins TRBV5-1 to TRBJ2-5; possibly TRBD2 for D (5 bases). The CDR3 totals 12 residues. V was clipped by 0 bases and J by 9 bases, with 9 bases between them. Germline V gene lookup returns CDR1 SGHRS and CDR2 YFSETQ. In nucleotides, the CDR3 is TGCGCCAGCAGCTTGGACTCGGGATCCCAGTACTTC. Translated, it gives CASSLDSGSQYF.

This clonotype has more than one count but fewer than ten. V and J are TRBV6-2 or TRBV6-3 and TRBJ2-3, with 10 bases matching TRBD1. The CDR3 covers 16 residues. V was pared by 6 bases and J by 5 bases, with 11 bases of the junction left unmatched. Looked up from germline, CDR1 is MNHEY and CDR2 is SVGEGT. The CDR3 region is CASSSLDRGLGDTQYF. In nucleotides, the CDR3 is TGTGCCAGCAGCTCCCTCGACAGGGGGCTTGGAGATACGCAGTATTTT.

This CDR3 reads CASSQDDRSTNEKLFF. CDR3 DNA: TGCGCCAGCAGCCAAGATGACAGGTCAACTAATGAAAAACTGTTTTTT. The J gene is TRBJ1-4, the V gene TRBV4-3; a possible D gene is TRBD1 (6 bases). Germline V lookup: CDR1 LGHNA, CDR2 YSLEER. CDR3 length equals 16 residues. V was clipped by 0 bases and J by 0 bases, with 8 bases between them.

This sequence joins TRBV18 and TRBJ2-5; 7 bases align to TRBD1. Germline V lookup: CDR1 KGHSH, CDR2 LQKENI. The CDR3 contains 16 residues. V was pared by 2 bases and J by 0 bases, with 6 bases of the junction left unmatched. In DNA form, the CDR3 reads TGTGCCAGCTCACCAAAGGGACAGAATTACCAAGAGACCCAGTACTTC. Translated, it gives CASSPKGQNYQETQYF.

In the case of this clonotype: A single base separates this from a much larger clone, so it may be a read error. The genes are TRBV12-3 or TRBV12-4 and TRBJ2-3, with a possible D match to TRBD1 (6 bases). This CDR3 contains 15 residues. The V end lost 6 bases, the J end lost 4 bases, and 17 bases lay between the germline ends. DNA of the CDR3: TGTGCCAGCAGGAACACAGGGTTAGGGGCAGATACGCAGTATTTT. It is translated as CASRNTGLGADTQYF.

CDR3 amino acids: CASSAGTLSYNEQFF. The CDR3 coding sequence is TGTGCCAGCAGTGCAGGGACGTTGTCCTACAATGAGCAGTTCTTC. This rearrangement joins TRBV25-1 to TRBJ2-1, with D perhaps given as TRBD1 or TRBD2 (5 bases each). The CDR3 consists of 15 residues. Germline assignment: CDR1 MGHDK and CDR2 SYGVNS. The V and J ends lost 4 bases and 1 base respectively, with 11 bases between them.

V is TRBV28 and J is TRBJ2-7, with no clear D. In germline, CDR1 is MDHEN, CDR2 SYDVKM. The CDR3 loop spans 14 amino acids. Trimming took off 2 bases at V and 4 bases at J, with 12 bases between the two ends. This chain's CDR3 is CASSLGWAGYEQYF. The CDR3 DNA reads TGTGCCAGCAGTTTAGGCTGGGCTGGGTACGAGCAGTACTTC.